This T cell receptor (beta chain) was captured in a study of diagnostic markers for celiac disease (dated by TCRdb to the early 2020s). On this clonotype: Its antigen is still unknown.

In the germline V gene (reference sequence), CDR1 corresponds to MNHEY and CDR2 to SMNVEV. The CDR3, cysteine through phenylalanine, is 15 amino acids long. The DNA sequence is not available. The instrument given in TCRdb is Illumina MiSeq. TCRdb reprocessed the reads and provides one entry for every CDR3 protein sequence; no DNA is given. The sample's clone listing holds roughly 1,400 distinct CDR3 sequences. The biggest ten clones account for roughly 12% of the sample. In this chain, TRBV27 is recombined with TRBJ1-6; the TRBD1 assignment by TCRdb is unverifiable without DNA. The sequenced sample was either unsorted cells or a sorted T cell fraction (not recorded which). The sequence came from a human donor. This table probably holds off-target reads from a library built for another chain. This receptor carries the CDR3 CASSLGQGWNSPLHF.